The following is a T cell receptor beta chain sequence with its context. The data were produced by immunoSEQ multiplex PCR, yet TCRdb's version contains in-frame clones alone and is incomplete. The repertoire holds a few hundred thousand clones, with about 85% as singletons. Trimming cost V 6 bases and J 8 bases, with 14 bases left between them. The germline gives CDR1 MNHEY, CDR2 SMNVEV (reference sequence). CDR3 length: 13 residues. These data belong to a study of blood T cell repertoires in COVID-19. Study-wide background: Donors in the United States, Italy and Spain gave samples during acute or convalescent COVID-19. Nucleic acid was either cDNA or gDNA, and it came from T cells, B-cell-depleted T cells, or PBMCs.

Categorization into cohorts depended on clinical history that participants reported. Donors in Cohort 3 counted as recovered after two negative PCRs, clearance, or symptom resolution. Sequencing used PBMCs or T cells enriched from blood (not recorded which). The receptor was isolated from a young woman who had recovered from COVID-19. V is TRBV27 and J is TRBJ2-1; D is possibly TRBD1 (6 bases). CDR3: CASRIQGGHEQFF. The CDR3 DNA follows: TGTGCCAGCAGGATACAGGGTGGACATGAGCAGTTCTTC.